Below are 10 T cell receptor beta chains sequenced from a single sample in a study of T cell changes during pregnancy in multiple sclerosis. TCRdb's copy holds only in-frame clones and misses some; the assay was immunoSEQ multiplex PCR. This table has about 110,000 clones, approximately 91% appearing once. The material was peripheral blood, obtained after pregnancy. The receptor set was obtained from a female donor with multiple sclerosis, enrolled in a pregnancy study.

The chain carries TRBV7-2 and TRBJ1-4; 7 bases are shared with TRBD1. Unmatched junction bases numbered 12, after V lost 1 base and J lost 10 bases. CDR1 is SGHTA, CDR2 FQGNSA, per germline. This CDR3 has 16 amino acids. DNA for the CDR3: TGTGCCAGCAGCTTAGGGTCAGGACAGGCTGGGGGAAAACTGTTTTTT. Its protein is CASSLGSGQAGGKLFF.

This rearrangement joins TRBV2 to TRBJ2-1; D is unclear. The V gene's germline CDR1 is SNHLY and CDR2 FYNNEI. Trimming pared 3 bases from V and 6 bases from J, leaving 6 bases between. The CDR3 is made up of 12 amino acids. This CDR3 reads CASSELSNEQFF. The CDR3 DNA reads TGTGCCAGCAGTGAGCTAAGCAATGAGCAGTTCTTC. The variable domain in full, with the rest retrieved from reference TRBV2 and TRBJ2-1, is EPEVTQTPSHQVTQMGQEVILRCVPISNHLYFYWYRQILGQKVEFLVSFYNNEISEKSEIFDDQFSVERPDGSNFTLKIRSTKLEDSAMYFCASSELSNEQFFGPGTRLTVL.

The CDR3 spells CASSLGGLQSDTQYF. Written as DNA, the CDR3 is TGTGCCAGCAGCTTAGGGGGACTACAATCGGATACGCAGTATTTT. This chain joins TRBV7-6 and TRBJ2-3; 7 bases are shared with TRBD2. J gave up 6 bases and V 1 base, and 7 bases lay outside the gene matches. There are 15 residues in the CDR3. Germline values: CDR1 SGHVS, CDR2 FNYEAQ.

The chain recombines TRBV5-1 with TRBJ2-1; 8 nucleotides align to TRBD2. Losses at the gene ends were 1 base for V and 0 bases for J; bases not matched to a gene: 0. The germline V gene has CDR1 SGHRS and CDR2 YFSETQ. This CDR3 is 15 amino acids long. CDR3 sequence: CASSLLAGSYNEQFF. The CDR3 region has the DNA TGCGCCAGCAGCTTGCTAGCGGGCTCCTACAATGAGCAGTTCTTC.

The V call is TRBV9, the J call TRBJ2-3, with 8 bases matching TRBD1. This CDR3 comprises 16 residues. Losses at the gene ends were 3 bases for V and 0 bases for J; bases not matched to a gene: 6. In germline, CDR1 is SGDLS, CDR2 YYNGEE. The CDR3 DNA reads TGTGCCAGCAGCGCAACGGGACAGGACAGCACAGATACGCAGTATTTT. As protein: CASSATGQDSTDTQYF.

The chain couples TRBV11-2 to TRBJ2-5; D call uncertain. The germline gives CDR1 SGHAT, CDR2 FQNNGV. The CDR3 length is 15 residues. Trimming removed 1 base from V and 5 bases from J, with 14 bases in between. The chain's CDR3 is CASSLVFWQSETQYF. CDR3 nucleotide sequence: TGTGCCAGCAGCTTAGTCTTTTGGCAGTCGGAGACCCAGTACTTC.

About this clone: One junction end does not reproduce the germline sequence, and a read error may be involved. The chain recombines TRBV25-1 with TRBJ1-1; the match to TRBD1 covers 8 bases. The CDR3 has 13 amino acids. Germline V lookup: CDR1 MGHDK, CDR2 SYGVNS. CDR3 sequence reads: CASSGAGTGLTDF. The CDR3 nucleotides are TGTGCCAGCAGTGGCGCCGGGACAGGCCTTACTGATTTT.

The rearrangement joins TRBV7-2 to TRBJ2-1; the D is unclear. The CDR3 sequence is 11 residues long. Germline V CDR1 and CDR2: SGHTA, FQGNSA. V was pared by 8 bases and J by 4 bases, with 6 bases between. The CDR3 region is CASGNYNEQFF. The CDR3 DNA reads TGTGCCAGCGGCAATTACAATGAGCAGTTCTTC.

This clone occurred a few times. The chain recombines TRBV19 with TRBJ1-1; D gene uncertain. CDR3 length: 12 residues. Between the trimmed V and J ends, which lost 6 bases and 10 bases, there was a span of 15 bases. Germline V gene sequence: CDR1 LNHDA, CDR2 SQIVND (reference sequence). CDR3 sequence: CASSPQRGSAFF. As DNA, the CDR3 is TGTGCCAGTAGCCCTCAAAGAGGATCAGCTTTCTTT.

This chain uses TRBV4-1 with TRBJ1-2, with a weak D call TRBD1 (5 bases). The V end was cut by 2 bases, the J end by 3 bases, with 10 bases between. Germline loops: CDR1 MGHRA, CDR2 YSYEKL. The CDR3 sequence is 14 residues long. CDR3 coding DNA: TGCGCCAGCAGCCAAACATCAGGGTACTATGGCTACACCTTC. The encoded protein is CASSQTSGYYGYTF.